One T cell receptor beta chain is described in this entry. What it binds is unknown. The primer mix had 60 Vbeta and 13 Jbeta primers. In the study's own analysis: A later analysis tallied about 80 million unique TCR beta chains, roughly 11 million of them shared. Produced via immunoSEQ multiplex PCR; TCRdb's table is partial and in-frame only. The V and J calls and the clone size are those of that table, but D and trimming were determined from the DNA. Here the sample spans about 80,000 clones, 79% being singletons. This entry belongs to a study of cytomegalovirus exposure and HLA in healthy donors. This CDR3 has 15 amino acids. Germline CDR1 MDHEN, CDR2 SYDVKM. V dropped 6 bases and J dropped 5 bases, with 17 bases sitting between them. Overall study results and limits: Later analysis revealed greater clonal expansion in HLA-associated TCR beta chains than in equally common others.

The clonotype was recovered from a woman aged 35 to 49 in good health and CMV-seropositive. The material sequenced was PBMCs. The chain combines TRBV28 with TRBJ1-5, with a possible D match to TRBD1 (5 bases). The CDR3 protein is CASSTAGRDHQPQHF. CDR3 nucleotide sequence: TGTGCCAGCAGCACCGCGGGACGGGATCATCAGCCCCAGCATTTT.